A single sample gave rise to the 26 T cell receptor beta chains below, sequenced in a study of human CD8 memory T cell subsets. Libraries of TCR beta chains were produced by 5' RACE (UMI-labeled). TCRdb reworked the 5' RACE reads into one entry per CDR3 protein, no DNA. In all, the sample yields some 11,000 distinct CDR3 sequences. The sequencing input was CD8+ T cells from PBMCs. These receptor sequences come from a human donor in good health.

This chain uses TRBV10-3 with TRBJ2-3; there is no DNA to check the TCRdb D call of TRBD1. The CDR3 totals 13 residues. The germline V gene has CDR1 ENHRY and CDR2 SYGVKD. CDR3 in amino acids: CAISGTGTDTQYF.

This chain uses TRBV7-6 with TRBJ2-1; TCRdb returns TRBD2, unconfirmable since there is no DNA. The germline CDR1 and CDR2 sequences are SGHVS and FNYEAQ. The CDR3 is made up of 17 amino acids. This chain's CDR3 is CASSLAPVRDSLYEQFF.

The gene calls are TRBV12-3 or TRBV12-4 and TRBJ1-1; the D call from TCRdb, TRBD1, cannot be confirmed without DNA. This CDR3 spans 13 amino acids. Here the CDR3 reads CASSWTGNTEAFF.

The V and J genes are TRBV13 and TRBJ1-2. CDR3 length: 14 amino acids. CDR1 and CDR2 (germline): PRHDT, FYEKMQ (reference sequence). The CDR3 reads CASSFEESNYGYTF.

CDR3 sequence: CASSTLGLHTDTQYF. The chain couples TRBV19 to TRBJ2-3; TCRdb lists TRBD2, though no DNA is available to test this call. CDR3 length equals 15 residues. Germline V lookup: CDR1 LNHDA, CDR2 SQIVND (reference sequence).

The chain joins TRBV18 to TRBJ1-4; TCRdb gives TRBD1 as the D gene, but with no DNA this cannot be confirmed. The length of the CDR3 is 16 residues. Germline lookup yields CDR1 KGHSH and CDR2 LQKENI. CDR3 residues: CASSPPNRGVDEKLFF.

The chain is built from TRBV7-3 and TRBJ2-1. The CDR3 is 13 residues long. Germline CDR1 and CDR2: SGHTA and FQGTGA. The CDR3 spells CASSLFGVDEQFF.

Measured by frequency, this clonotype is medium-sized (0.01 to 0.1%). The gene calls are TRBV6-6 and TRBJ2-2; TCRdb outputs TRBD2, but without DNA this stays unchecked. This CDR3 comprises 22 residues. Germline CDR1 MNHNY, CDR2 SVGAGI (reference sequence). The CDR3 sequence: CASSYSLSETSGGAANTGELFF.

This chain connects TRBV29-1 to TRBJ2-7; checking the TCRdb D call of TRBD1 is not possible without DNA. This CDR3 is built from 14 residues. Germline V gene sequence: CDR1 SQVTM, CDR2 ANQGSEA. CDR3 amino acids: CSVDAGQGSYEQYF.

This sequence joins TRBV30 and TRBJ2-3; TCRdb returns TRBD1, unconfirmable since there is no DNA. The CDR3 has 14 residues. Germline values: CDR1 GTSNPN, CDR2 SVGIG (reference sequence). CDR3 loop: CAWSVGARTDTQYF.

This chain links TRBV4-2 with TRBJ2-3. The CDR3 contains 15 residues. The V gene's germline CDR1 is LGHNA and CDR2 YNFKEQ. The CDR3 reads CASSQDQGPADTQYF.

The chain uses TRBV5-4 and TRBJ2-4; the D gene TCRdb calls, TRBD2, cannot be checked with no DNA. Germline V gene lookup returns CDR1 SGHNT and CDR2 YYREEE (reference sequence). This CDR3 spans 18 amino acids. CDR3 sequence: CASSFGLAGLSGGGIQYF.

The V call is TRBV29-1, the J call TRBJ2-7; the D call from TCRdb, TRBD2, cannot be confirmed without DNA. CDR3 size: 14 residues. Germline V gene lookup returns CDR1 SQVTM and CDR2 ANQGSEA. CDR3 region: CSVVGGGSSYEQYF.

This rearrangement joins TRBV24-1 to TRBJ2-2; with no DNA, the TCRdb D assignment of TRBD2 cannot be verified. CDR1 and CDR2 (germline): KGHDR, SFDVKD. This CDR3 comprises 18 residues. CDR3 region: CATSARGGGLAETGELFF.

This chain uses TRBV5-6 with TRBJ2-5; the TCRdb D gene call, TRBD1, has no DNA to confirm it. This CDR3 is 16 amino acids long. Per germline, CDR1 SGHDT and CDR2 YYEEEE. The CDR3 reads CASSPRRDRGRETQYF.

This chain joins TRBV7-9 and TRBJ2-7; TCRdb selects TRBD1, and the lack of DNA leaves this call unchecked. CDR3 length: 17 amino acids. The germline V gene encodes CDR1 SEHNR and CDR2 FQNEAQ (reference sequence). The CDR3 loop reads CASSPTGLPASSYEQYF.

V usage is TRBV4-1 and J usage is TRBJ1-1. CDR1 is MGHRA, CDR2 YSYEKL, per germline. CDR3 size: 13 residues. CDR3 amino acids: CASSHVGRTEAFF.

The chain joins TRBV29-1 to TRBJ2-5; there is no DNA to check the TCRdb D call of TRBD2. CDR3 size: 15 residues. In germline, CDR1 is SQVTM, CDR2 ANQGSEA. The CDR3 loop is CSVELLEGLWETQYF.

The chain recombines TRBV20-1 with TRBJ2-7; TCRdb proposes TRBD1, but this gene call is untestable without DNA. Germline lookup yields CDR1 DFQATT and CDR2 SNEGSKA (reference sequence). The CDR3 sequence is 14 residues long. The chain's CDR3 is CSARTFRGDYEQYF.

The V gene is TRBV7-9, the J gene TRBJ2-2; TCRdb returns TRBD2, unconfirmable since there is no DNA. The V gene's germline CDR1 is SEHNR and CDR2 FQNEAQ (reference sequence). The CDR3 contains 15 residues. CDR3 loop: CASISGTSNTGELFF.

The V and J genes are TRBV6-5 and TRBJ2-4; TCRdb proposes TRBD2, but this gene call is untestable without DNA. CDR1 is MNHEY, CDR2 SVGAGI, per germline. This CDR3 is 17 amino acids long. The CDR3 loop is CASPSGRTGRAKNIQYF.

The chain carries TRBV4-3 and TRBJ2-7; TCRdb gives TRBD2 as the D gene, but with no DNA this cannot be confirmed. Looked up from germline, CDR1 is LGHNA and CDR2 is YSLEER. The CDR3 contains 16 residues. This CDR3 reads CASSHTSGGKPYEQYF.

The chain has TRBV4-3 and TRBJ1-2; TCRdb selects TRBD1, and the lack of DNA leaves this call unchecked. In germline, CDR1 is LGHNA, CDR2 YSLEER. The CDR3 runs 16 residues. Here the CDR3 reads CASSQGRGRANYGYTF.

V usage is TRBV29-1 and J usage is TRBJ2-1. CDR1 and CDR2 from the germline V gene are SQVTM and ANQGSEA. The CDR3 spans 14 residues. The CDR3 protein is CSVEYPGSYNEQFF.

The V and J genes are TRBV11-3 and TRBJ1-1. The CDR3 runs 13 residues. Germline CDR1 and CDR2: SGHNT and YENEEA. The CDR3: CASSSGLGTEAFF. The entire variable domain, with the rest obtained from reference TRBV11-3 and TRBJ1-1, is as follows: EAGVVQSPRYKIIEKKQPVAFWCNPISGHNTLYWYLQNLGQGPELLIRYENEEAVDDSQLPKDRFSAERLKGVDSTLKIQPAELGDSAVYLCASSSGLGTEAFFGQGTRLTVV.

The J gene is TRBJ2-7, the V gene TRBV9; TCRdb designates TRBD2, a call that cannot be tested without DNA. This CDR3 has 17 amino acids. Germline values: CDR1 SGDLS, CDR2 YYNGEE. CDR3 protein: CASSDQLRTSWSYEQYF.